A single sample is the source of the 20 T cell receptor beta chains below, sequenced in a study of CD4 T cells in relation to SARS-CoV-2 and coronaviruses. No antigen is known for these receptors. Unexposed donor CD4+ T cells date from about 2011-2018, before the COVID-19 pandemic. Isolation of CD4+ T cells took place after about eleven days in culture. Profiled with immunoSEQ multiplex PCR; TCRdb holds only in-frame clones, not every one. The profile covers about 12,000 clones, with approximately 69% appearing a single time and around 6.9% taken by the ten largest. Sequencing input: CD4+ T cells from PBMCs, cultured in vitro. These receptors originate from a human donor in good health.

This sequence joins TRBV15 and TRBJ2-1, with a possible D match to TRBD2 (5 bases). Germline CDR1 and CDR2: LNHNV and YYDKDF (reference sequence). Trimming shortened V by 8 bases and J by 5 bases, and 13 bases separated the two germline ends. This CDR3 spans 13 amino acids. The DNA of the CDR3 is TGTGCCACCGGACGGGGATCAGACAATGAGCAGTTCTTC. It yields the protein CATGRGSDNEQFF.

The V gene is TRBV2, the J gene TRBJ1-2; D gene uncertain. V dropped 7 bases and J dropped 1 base, with 7 bases sitting between them. This CDR3 has 12 amino acids. Germline V gene data show CDR1 as SNHLY and CDR2 as FYNNEI. The CDR3 DNA sequence: TGTGCCAGCACTTGGAATAACTATGGCTACACCTTC. This gives the protein CASTWNNYGYTF.

The gene calls are TRBV7-7 and TRBJ2-1, with D tentatively TRBD2 (8 bases). CDR1 and CDR2 from the germline V gene are SSHAT and FNYEAQ (reference sequence). The CDR3 loop spans 14 amino acids. The V and J ends lost 5 bases and 7 bases respectively, with 15 bases between them. Written as DNA, the CDR3 is TGTGCCAGCAGCCCGGGGGGGACAGTGAATGAGCAGTTCTTC. It codes for CASSPGGTVNEQFF.

The chain combines TRBV6-2 or TRBV6-3 with TRBJ1-2; 8 bases match TRBD1. Per the germline V gene, CDR1 is MNHEY and CDR2 is SVGEGT. Trimming cost V 6 bases and J 8 bases; bases outside gene matches: 14. The CDR3 length is 15 residues. Written as DNA, the CDR3 is TGTGCCAGCAGCCCGACCCCGGACAGGGCCGTAGGCTACACCTTC. Amino acids: CASSPTPDRAVGYTF.

The chain joins TRBV6-6 to TRBJ2-7; 8 bases map to TRBD2. Germline V gene lookup returns CDR1 MNHNY and CDR2 SVGAGI (reference sequence). The V and J ends lost 5 bases and 1 base, in that order; junction bases with no gene match: 7. This CDR3 comprises 15 residues. CDR3 residues: CASSRSGSKSYEQYF. CDR3 DNA: TGTGCCAGCAGTCGGAGCGGGAGTAAATCCTACGAGCAGTACTTC.

The gene calls are TRBV7-9 and TRBJ1-3; tentative D call: TRBD1 (5 bases). This CDR3 contains 15 residues. V was shortened by 6 bases and J by 2 bases, with 14 bases between the two germline ends. Per the germline V gene, CDR1 is SEHNR and CDR2 is FQNEAQ (reference sequence). The CDR3 spells CASSWGGSAGNTIYF. In nucleotides, the CDR3 is TGTGCCAGCAGTTGGGGGGGGAGTGCTGGAAACACCATATATTTT.

This clone was observed a few times. The chain carries TRBV15 and TRBJ1-2, with 9 positions matching TRBD1. This CDR3 comprises 13 residues. Germline CDR1 LNHNV, CDR2 YYDKDF (reference sequence). Trimming cost V 4 bases and J 14 bases; bases outside gene matches: 11. The CDR3 bases are TGTGCCACCAGCAAACTCTTACAGGGGGCGTTTACCTTC. This translates into CATSKLLQGAFTF.

Here the CDR3 reads CAWSVGSGANVLTF. The CDR3 DNA sequence: TGTGCCTGGAGTGTAGGGTCCGGGGCCAACGTCCTGACTTTC. V gene TRBV30 combines with J gene TRBJ2-6; D remains unclear. V was trimmed by 0 bases and J by 4 bases, leaving 7 bases between them. The CDR3 length is 14 residues. CDR1 and CDR2 from the germline V gene are GTSNPN and SVGIG (reference sequence).

The chain is built from TRBV28 and TRBJ1-5, with D possibly TRBD1 on 6 matching bases. Germline loops: CDR1 MDHEN, CDR2 SYDVKM. V was clipped by 5 bases and J by 6 bases, with 14 bases between them. CDR3 length: 14 residues. The chain's CDR3 is CASSNRVEGQPQHF. The DNA for the CDR3 is TGTGCCAGCAGTAACAGGGTAGAGGGTCAGCCCCAGCATTTT.

The chain carries TRBV7-3 and TRBJ2-2, with D possibly being TRBD1 (6 bases). The germline V and J ends were trimmed by 4 bases and 5 bases, with 11 bases remaining between them. Germline CDR1 is SGHTA and CDR2 is FQGTGA. The CDR3 covers 14 residues. CDR3: CASSSSGVTGELFF. The CDR3 DNA sequence: TGTGCCAGCAGCTCCTCAGGGGTTACCGGGGAGCTGTTTTTT.

This chain links TRBV5-1 with TRBJ2-2, with unresolved D. The CDR3 consists of 16 residues. CDR1 and CDR2 (germline): SGHRS, YFSETQ. Trimming pared 4 bases from V and 3 bases from J, leaving 16 bases between. The CDR3 protein is CASSPRVSVDTGELFF. In DNA form, the CDR3 reads TGCGCCAGCAGCCCCCGAGTGTCCGTTGACACCGGGGAGCTGTTTTTT.

The genes are TRBV7-9 and TRBJ2-1; TRBD2 matches at 10 bases. There are 18 residues in the CDR3. Trimming removed 2 bases from V and 3 bases from J; junction bases left unmatched: 10. The germline V gene has CDR1 SEHNR and CDR2 FQNEAQ (reference sequence). The CDR3 here is CASSLWPASGRHYNEQFF. The CDR3 DNA is TGTGCCAGCAGCTTATGGCCGGCTAGCGGGAGACACTACAATGAGCAGTTCTTC.

This sequence joins TRBV15 and TRBJ2-3; 9 bases are a match to TRBD2. The CDR3 runs 14 residues. Germline V gene data show CDR1 as LNHNV and CDR2 as YYDKDF (reference sequence). Trimming removed 3 bases from V and 4 bases from J; junction bases left unmatched: 2. The CDR3 is CATSRGLASDTQYF. The CDR3 DNA sequence: TGTGCCACCAGCAGGGGACTAGCTTCAGATACGCAGTATTTT.

This clone was recorded a few times. The chain links TRBV10-3 to TRBJ2-1; D is possibly TRBD1 (6 bases). V was cut by 0 bases and J by 1 base, with 7 bases left in between. Germline-derived CDR1 and CDR2 are ENHRY and SYGVKD. The CDR3 is made up of 15 amino acids. The CDR3 DNA follows: TGTGCCATCAGTGAGTCGGACAGTTCCTACAATGAGCAGTTCTTC. It codes for CAISESDSSYNEQFF.

The chain employs TRBV5-1 and TRBJ2-3; no clear D. Between the trimmed V and J ends, which lost 0 bases and 2 bases, there was a span of 7 bases. Germline-derived CDR1 and CDR2 are SGHRS and YFSETQ. The CDR3 consists of 14 residues. The CDR3: CASSLGLDTDTQYF. The CDR3 DNA sequence: TGCGCCAGCAGCTTGGGACTGGACACAGATACGCAGTATTTT. The full variable domain, in which reference TRBV5-1 and TRBJ2-3 provide the parts outside the CDR3, is KAGVTQTPRYLIKTRGQQVTLSCSPISGHRSVSWYQQTPGQGLQFLFEYFSETQRNKGNFPGRFSGRQFSNSRSEMNVSTLELGDSALYLCASSLGLDTDTQYFGPGTRLTVL.

The rearrangement links TRBV28 to TRBJ1-1, with D perhaps TRBD1 (6 bases). V was clipped by 3 bases and J by 0 bases, with 17 bases between them. The CDR3 has 17 amino acids. CDR1 and CDR2 from the germline V gene are MDHEN and SYDVKM. The DNA for the CDR3 is TGTGCCAGCAGTTTCTACAGGGCTCCTTTAATGAACACTGAAGCTTTCTTT. The encoded protein is CASSFYRAPLMNTEAFF.

The J gene is TRBJ2-2, the V gene TRBV19, with 8 bases lining up with TRBD2. Trimming at V came to 9 bases and at J to 3 bases, leaving 12 bases not matched to a gene. The CDR3 is 16 residues long. Germline V gene data show CDR1 as LNHDA and CDR2 as SQIVND (reference sequence). As DNA, the CDR3 is TGTGCCAGCCGAAAACTCGGAGCGGGGGACACCGGGGAGCTGTTTTTT. The encoded protein is CASRKLGAGDTGELFF.

V gene TRBV2 combines with J gene TRBJ2-5; no firm D call. Germline-derived CDR1 and CDR2 are SNHLY and FYNNEI. The CDR3 extends over 13 amino acids. V was pared by 4 bases and J by 2 bases, with 8 bases between. CDR3 coding DNA: TGTGCCAGCAGTGGTCCTAGGCAAGAGACCCAGTACTTC. Protein product: CASSGPRQETQYF.

This chain uses TRBV7-9 with TRBJ2-1; 14 bases fit TRBD2. J was trimmed by 0 bases and V by 0 bases; bases with no gene match: 4. The CDR3 totals 19 residues. Germline CDR1 and CDR2: SEHNR and FQNEAQ (reference sequence). CDR3 nucleotide sequence: TGTGCCAGCAGCTTAGCCGGGACTAGCGGGAGCAGCTCCTACAATGAGCAGTTCTTC. Protein: CASSLAGTSGSSSYNEQFF.

The chain carries TRBV7-3 and TRBJ2-1; 11 bases match TRBD2. V shed 2 bases and J 0 bases; nucleotides not matched to a gene: 12. In germline, CDR1 is SGHTA, CDR2 FQGTGA. This CDR3 region has 20 residues. The CDR3 here is CASSLRNPGLAASSYNEQFF. The CDR3 DNA reads as TGTGCCAGCAGCTTACGTAACCCGGGACTAGCGGCGAGCTCCTACAATGAGCAGTTCTTC.